Below, 3 T cell receptor beta chains from the same sample are listed, as sequenced in a study of blood T cell repertoires in COVID-19. Produced via immunoSEQ multiplex PCR; TCRdb's table is partial and in-frame only. Among fewer than 250,000 clones, 75% to 85% were seen once, and the ten largest hold around 5.5%. The sequenced sample consisted of peripheral blood. The receptor source for this set is a human donor in a cohort sampled during active COVID-19.

V usage is TRBV5-6 and J usage is TRBJ1-5, with a tentative D call TRBD1 (6 bases). There are 14 residues in the CDR3. Trimming left V 2 bases short and J 6 bases short, with 12 bases between. Germline V gene data show CDR1 as SGHDT and CDR2 as YYEEEE. The CDR3 DNA follows: TGTGCCAGCAGCTTCGGACAGCCGGGTCAGCCCCAGCATTTT. Its protein product is CASSFGQPGQPQHF.

The V gene is TRBV18, the J gene TRBJ2-7, with 10 nucleotides matching TRBD2. V was clipped by 0 bases and J by 8 bases; unmatched bases: 13. There are 17 residues in the CDR3. Germline V CDR1 and CDR2: KGHSH, LQKENI. The CDR3 reads CASSPPSFSGRTPQQYF. In nucleotides, the CDR3 is TGTGCCAGCTCACCACCGAGTTTTAGCGGGAGGACCCCACAGCAGTACTTC.

In this sample, this clone turned up many times. The same CDR3 can be traced to other DNA sequences in this sample. The chain carries TRBV5-1 and TRBJ2-5; 10 bases map to TRBD1. The CDR3 spans 14 residues. V was pared by 0 bases and J by 5 bases, with 1 base of the junction left unmatched. The germline V gene encodes CDR1 SGHRS and CDR2 YFSETQ. DNA for the CDR3: TGCGCCAGCAGCTTGGGGACAGGGGGGGAGACCCAGTACTTC. Amino acids: CASSLGTGGETQYF. The full variable domain, in which reference TRBV5-1 and TRBJ2-5 provide the parts outside the CDR3, is KAGVTQTPRYLIKTRGQQVTLSCSPISGHRSVSWYQQTPGQGLQFLFEYFSETQRNKGNFPGRFSGRQFSNSRSEMNVSTLELGDSALYLCASSLGTGGETQYFGPGTRLLVL.